This TCR beta chain was captured in a study of CD8+ T cells in alopecia areata. Treatment reported: oral pan-JAK inhibitor, 5-10 mg twice daily. Between the trimmed V and J ends, which lost 5 bases and 2 bases, there was a span of 8 bases. This CDR3 has 13 residues. Per germline, CDR1 MNHEY and CDR2 SMNVEV (reference sequence). Sequencing templates came from extracted RNA that was reverse transcribed into cDNA. Libraries were prepared by immunoSEQ multiplex PCR; TCRdb keeps only in-frame clonotypes and omits some of them. Of some 150,000 clones in the sample, 85% to 90% are singletons; the top ten hold around 13%.

The chain is built from TRBV27 and TRBJ2-3; no clear D gene. This TCR came from a human donor with alopecia areata. This material consisted of CD8+ T cells sorted from blood, taken at week 4, from a patient treated with tofacitinib. In nucleotides, the CDR3 is TGTGCCAGCAGTCCAACGACCACAGATACGCAGTATTTT. Translating it yields CASSPTTTDTQYF.